In its sample, the clone carrying this TCR beta chain was seen a few times. Antigen unknown. This specimen comes from a study of identical twins. V was cut by 5 bases and J by 12 bases, with 13 bases left in between. This CDR3 comprises 10 residues. CDR1 is DFQATT and CDR2 is SNEGSKA in the germline V gene (reference sequence). Everyone who gave samples was a healthy Caucasian. From the 5' RACE reads, TCRdb called clonotypes with MiXCR, one entry per CDR3 protein. There are approximately 600,000 distinct CDR3 sequences in the sample; roughly 7.2% occur only once, and around 1.6% lies in the top ten. Findings of the study overall: Monozygotic twins shared more out-of-frame TCR alpha than recombination models predicted.

These data were also reused for a study on yellow fever vaccine responses in identical twins.

The sequence was obtained from a young woman in good health. The V call is TRBV20-1, the J call TRBJ1-2; tentative D call: TRBD1 (5 bases). Sequencing was performed on PBMCs. The chain's CDR3 is CSAAGPRDTF. CDR3 sequence (DNA): TGCAGTGCTGCGGGACCCCGGGACACCTTC.